This entry concerns a single TCR beta chain. This record belongs to a study of blood T cell repertoires in COVID-19. Study summary: Sites across the United States, Italy and Spain contributed samples from acute and convalescent COVID-19. The analysed material was cDNA or gDNA that came from T cells, B-cell-depleted T cells, or PBMCs.

This CDR3 has 16 residues. Germline V CDR1 and CDR2: SEHNR, FQNEAQ (reference sequence). V shed 2 bases, J shed 4 bases, and the junction held 7 bases outside the gene matches. In the source study's methods: Amplification of reference gene primers provided the estimated nucleated cell counts. Sequenced by immunoSEQ multiplex PCR; TCRdb stores in-frame clones only, minus some. D and trimming were read from the DNA, whereas the V and J calls and clone size are those reported in that table. The table includes a few hundred thousand clones, approximately 81% detected once. Material: peripheral blood. This TCR was sampled from a young woman with acute or convalescent COVID-19. The chain links TRBV7-9 to TRBJ2-5, with TRBD2 matching 10 bases. CDR3 nucleotide sequence: TGTGCCAGCAGCTTACGGGCTAGCGGGAGCCGAGAGACCCAGTACTTC. It codes for CASSLRASGSRETQYF.